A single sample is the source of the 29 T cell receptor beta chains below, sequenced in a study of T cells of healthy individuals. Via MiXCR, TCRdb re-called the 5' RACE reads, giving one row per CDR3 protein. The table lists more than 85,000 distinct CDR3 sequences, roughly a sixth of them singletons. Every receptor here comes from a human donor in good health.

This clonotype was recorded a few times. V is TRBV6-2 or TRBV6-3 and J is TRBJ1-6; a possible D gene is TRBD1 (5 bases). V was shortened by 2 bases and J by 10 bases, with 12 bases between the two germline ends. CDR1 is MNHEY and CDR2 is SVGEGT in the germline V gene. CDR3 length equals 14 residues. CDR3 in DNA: TGTGCCAGCAGTTACGGCAGGGAGACCTCACCCCTCCACTTT. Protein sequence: CASSYGRETSPLHF.

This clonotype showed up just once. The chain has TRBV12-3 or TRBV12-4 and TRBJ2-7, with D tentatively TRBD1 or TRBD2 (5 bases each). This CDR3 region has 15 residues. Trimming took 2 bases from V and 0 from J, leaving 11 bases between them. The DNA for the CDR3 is TGTGCCAGCAGTTTACTGGGACGAACCTCCTACGAGCAGTACTTC. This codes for CASSLLGRTSYEQYF.

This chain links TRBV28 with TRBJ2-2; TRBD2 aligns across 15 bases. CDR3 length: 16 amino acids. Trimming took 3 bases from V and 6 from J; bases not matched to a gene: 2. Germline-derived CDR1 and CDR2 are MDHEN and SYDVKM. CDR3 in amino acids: CASSFGTSGGPGELFF. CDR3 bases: TGTGCCAGCAGTTTCGGGACTAGCGGGGGGCCCGGGGAGCTGTTTTTT.

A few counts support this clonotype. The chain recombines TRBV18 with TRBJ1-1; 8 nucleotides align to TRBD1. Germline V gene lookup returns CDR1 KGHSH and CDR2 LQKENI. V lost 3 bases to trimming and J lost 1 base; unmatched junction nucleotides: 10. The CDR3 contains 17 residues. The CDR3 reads CASSPSTGAPKNTEAFF. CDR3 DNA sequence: TGTGCCAGCTCACCTTCGACAGGGGCACCTAAGAACACTGAAGCTTTCTTT.

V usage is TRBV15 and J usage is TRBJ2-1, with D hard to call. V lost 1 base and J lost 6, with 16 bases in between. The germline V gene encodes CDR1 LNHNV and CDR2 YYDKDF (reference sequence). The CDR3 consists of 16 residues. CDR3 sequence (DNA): TGTGCCACCAGCAGAGGTGGCCCGATGGGATCCAATGAGCAGTTCTTC. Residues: CATSRGGPMGSNEQFF.

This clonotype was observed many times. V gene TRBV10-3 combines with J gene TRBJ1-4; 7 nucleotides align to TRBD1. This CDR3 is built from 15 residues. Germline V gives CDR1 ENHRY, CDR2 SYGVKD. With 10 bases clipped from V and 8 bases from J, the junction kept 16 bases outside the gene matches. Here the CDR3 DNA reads TGTGCCACCCGACCGAGAGGGGGCTCTGAGGAAAAACTGTTTTTT. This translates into CATRPRGGSEEKLFF.

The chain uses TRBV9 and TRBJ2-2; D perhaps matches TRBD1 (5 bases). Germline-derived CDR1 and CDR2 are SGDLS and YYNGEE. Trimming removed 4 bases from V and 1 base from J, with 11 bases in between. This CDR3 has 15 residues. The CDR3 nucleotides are TGTGCCAGCAGCCGACTGACAGTGAACACCGGGGAGCTGTTTTTT. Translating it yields CASSRLTVNTGELFF.

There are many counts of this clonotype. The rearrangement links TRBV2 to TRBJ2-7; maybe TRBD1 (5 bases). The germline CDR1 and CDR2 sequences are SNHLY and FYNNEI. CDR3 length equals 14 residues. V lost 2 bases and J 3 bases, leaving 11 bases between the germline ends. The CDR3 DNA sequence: TGTGCCAGCAGTGAAAGGGTCAGGGACTACGAGCAGTACTTC. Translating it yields CASSERVRDYEQYF.

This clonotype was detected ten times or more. The CDR3 nucleotides read TGTGCCAGCAGCCCGATGACAGGGGGGAAATCCTACGAGCAGTACTTC. Translated, it gives CASSPMTGGKSYEQYF. V usage is TRBV11-2 and J usage is TRBJ2-7; TRBD1 matches at 9 bases. The J segment lost 1 base and the V segment lost 5 bases, leaving 9 bases of the junction unmatched. Per the germline V gene, CDR1 is SGHAT and CDR2 is FQNNGV. This CDR3 spans 16 amino acids.

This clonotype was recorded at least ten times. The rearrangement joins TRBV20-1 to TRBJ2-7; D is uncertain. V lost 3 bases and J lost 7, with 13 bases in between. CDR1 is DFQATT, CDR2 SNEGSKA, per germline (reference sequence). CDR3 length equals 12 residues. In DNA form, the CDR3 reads TGCAGTGCTAGTCTAAACGGACGGGAGCAGTACTTC. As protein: CSASLNGREQYF.

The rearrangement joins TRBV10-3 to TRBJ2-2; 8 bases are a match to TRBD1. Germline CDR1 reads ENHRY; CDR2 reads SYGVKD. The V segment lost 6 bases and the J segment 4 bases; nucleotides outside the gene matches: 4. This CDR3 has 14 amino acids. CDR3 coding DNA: TGTGCCATCAGAGGACAGGGTGGCACCGGGGAGCTGTTTTTT. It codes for CAIRGQGGTGELFF.

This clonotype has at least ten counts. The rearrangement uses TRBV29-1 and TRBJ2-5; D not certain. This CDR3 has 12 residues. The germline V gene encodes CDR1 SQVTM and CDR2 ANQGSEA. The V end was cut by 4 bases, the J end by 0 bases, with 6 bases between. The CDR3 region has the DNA TGCAGCGTTGCTCAGAACCAAGAGACCCAGTACTTC. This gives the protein CSVAQNQETQYF.

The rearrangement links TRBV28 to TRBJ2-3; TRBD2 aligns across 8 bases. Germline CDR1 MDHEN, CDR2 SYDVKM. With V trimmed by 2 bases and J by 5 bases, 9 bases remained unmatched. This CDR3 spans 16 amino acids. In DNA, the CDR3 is TGTGCCAGCAGTTTAACGGGGGGGCGGTTTATAGATACGCAGTATTTT. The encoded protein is CASSLTGGRFIDTQYF. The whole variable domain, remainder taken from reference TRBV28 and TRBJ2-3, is DVKVTQSSRYLVKRTGEKVFLECVQDMDHENMFWYRQDPGLGLRLIYFSYDVKMKEKGDIPEGYSVSREKKERFSLILESASTNQTSMYLCASSLTGGRFIDTQYFGPGTRLTVL.

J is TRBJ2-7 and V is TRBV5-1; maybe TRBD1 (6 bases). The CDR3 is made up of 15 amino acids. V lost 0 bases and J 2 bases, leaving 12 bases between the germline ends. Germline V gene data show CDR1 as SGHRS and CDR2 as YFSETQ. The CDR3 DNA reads TGCGCCAGCAGCTTGGATACAGGGACCCCCTACGAGCAGTACTTC. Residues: CASSLDTGTPYEQYF.

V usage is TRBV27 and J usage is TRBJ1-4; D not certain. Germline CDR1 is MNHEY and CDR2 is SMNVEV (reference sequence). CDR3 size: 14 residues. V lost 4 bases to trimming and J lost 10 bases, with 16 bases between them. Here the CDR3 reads CASSSRPREGKLFF. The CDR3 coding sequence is TGTGCCAGCAGTTCGAGACCCCGGGAGGGAAAACTGTTTTTT.

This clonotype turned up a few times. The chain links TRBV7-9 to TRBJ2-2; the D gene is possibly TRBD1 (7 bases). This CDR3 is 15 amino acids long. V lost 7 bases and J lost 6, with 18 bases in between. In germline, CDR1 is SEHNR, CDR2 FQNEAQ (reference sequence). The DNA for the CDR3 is TGTGCCAGCACCATCGACAGGGACTGGGCCGGGGAGCTGTTTTTT. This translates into CASTIDRDWAGELFF.

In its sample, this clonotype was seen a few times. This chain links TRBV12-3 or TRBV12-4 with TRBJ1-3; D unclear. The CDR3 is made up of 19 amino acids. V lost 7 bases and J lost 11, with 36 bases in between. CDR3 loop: CASTSEADWTVNLKVPIYF. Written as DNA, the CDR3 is TGTGCCAGCACCTCTGAGGCGGATTGGACGGTGAATCTGAAAGTGCCCATATATTTT.

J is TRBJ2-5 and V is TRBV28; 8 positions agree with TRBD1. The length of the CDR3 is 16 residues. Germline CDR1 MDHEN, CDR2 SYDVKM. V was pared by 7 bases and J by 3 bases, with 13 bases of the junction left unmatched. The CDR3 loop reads CASNPRGTGSKETQYF. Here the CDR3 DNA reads TGTGCCAGCAACCCCCGGGGGACAGGTTCCAAAGAGACCCAGTACTTC.

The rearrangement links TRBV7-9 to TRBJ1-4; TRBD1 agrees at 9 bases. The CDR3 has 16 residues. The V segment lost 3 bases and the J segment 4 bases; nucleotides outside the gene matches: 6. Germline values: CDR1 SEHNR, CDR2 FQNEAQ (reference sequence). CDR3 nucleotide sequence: TGTGCCAGCAGCTTCAGCCCGGGACAGGGTAATGAAAAACTGTTTTTT. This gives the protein CASSFSPGQGNEKLFF.

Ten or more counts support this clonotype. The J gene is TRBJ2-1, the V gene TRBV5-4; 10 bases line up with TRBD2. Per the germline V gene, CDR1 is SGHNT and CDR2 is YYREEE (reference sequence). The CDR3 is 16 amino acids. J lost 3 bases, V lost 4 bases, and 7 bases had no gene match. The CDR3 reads CASSATAGGIYNEQFF. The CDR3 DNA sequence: TGTGCCAGCAGCGCTACAGCGGGAGGGATCTACAATGAGCAGTTCTTC.

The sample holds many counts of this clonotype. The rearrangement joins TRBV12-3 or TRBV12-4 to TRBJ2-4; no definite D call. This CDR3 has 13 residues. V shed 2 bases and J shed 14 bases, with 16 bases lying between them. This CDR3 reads CASSLRSLDHKYF. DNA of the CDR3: TGTGCCAGCAGTTTAAGGTCGCTAGACCACAAGTACTTC.

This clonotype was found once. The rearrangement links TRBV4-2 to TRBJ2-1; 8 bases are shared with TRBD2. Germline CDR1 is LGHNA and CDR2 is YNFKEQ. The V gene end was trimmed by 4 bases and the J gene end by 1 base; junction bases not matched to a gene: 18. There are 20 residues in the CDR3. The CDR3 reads CASSPRGSIAGKTSYNEQFF. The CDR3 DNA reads TGTGCCAGCAGCCCACGAGGGTCCATAGCGGGGAAGACTTCCTACAATGAGCAGTTCTTC.

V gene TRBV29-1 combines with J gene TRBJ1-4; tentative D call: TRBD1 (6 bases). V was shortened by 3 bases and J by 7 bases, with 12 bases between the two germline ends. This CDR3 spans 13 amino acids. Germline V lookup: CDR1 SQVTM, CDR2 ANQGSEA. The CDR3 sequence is CSVEEQGSEKLFF. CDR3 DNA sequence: TGCAGCGTTGAGGAACAGGGTAGTGAAAAACTGTTTTTT.

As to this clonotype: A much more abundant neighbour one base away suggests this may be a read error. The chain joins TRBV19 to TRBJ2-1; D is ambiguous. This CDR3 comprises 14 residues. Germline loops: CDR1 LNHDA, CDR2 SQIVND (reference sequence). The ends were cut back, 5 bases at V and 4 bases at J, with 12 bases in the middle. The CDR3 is CASSPLYYYNEQFF. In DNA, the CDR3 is TGTGCCAGTAGTCCACTGTACTATTACAATGAGCAGTTCTTC.

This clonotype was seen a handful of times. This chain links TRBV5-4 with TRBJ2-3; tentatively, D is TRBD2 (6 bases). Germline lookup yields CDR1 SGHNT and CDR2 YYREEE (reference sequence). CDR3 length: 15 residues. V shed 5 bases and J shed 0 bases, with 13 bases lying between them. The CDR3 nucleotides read TGTGCCAGCAGGATGGGGGGACCCAGCACAGATACGCAGTATTTT. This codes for CASRMGGPSTDTQYF.

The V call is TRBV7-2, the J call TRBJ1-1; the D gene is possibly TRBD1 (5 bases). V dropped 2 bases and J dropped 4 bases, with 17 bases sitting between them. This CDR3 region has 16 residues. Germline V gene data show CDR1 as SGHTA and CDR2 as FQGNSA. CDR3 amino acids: CASSLQSIGVGTEAFF. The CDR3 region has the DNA TGTGCCAGCAGCTTACAATCCATAGGGGTCGGCACTGAAGCTTTCTTT.

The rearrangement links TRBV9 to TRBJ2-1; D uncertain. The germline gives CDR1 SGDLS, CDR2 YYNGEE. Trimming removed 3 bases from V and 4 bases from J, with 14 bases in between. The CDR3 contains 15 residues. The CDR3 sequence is CASSDGRSNYNEQFF. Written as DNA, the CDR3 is TGTGCCAGCAGCGACGGCCGAAGTAATTACAATGAGCAGTTCTTC.

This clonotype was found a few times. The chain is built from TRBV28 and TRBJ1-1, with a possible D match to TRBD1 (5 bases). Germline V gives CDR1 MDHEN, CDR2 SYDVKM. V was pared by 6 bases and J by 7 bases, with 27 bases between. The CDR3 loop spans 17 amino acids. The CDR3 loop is CASSPAGGSSSRGEAFF. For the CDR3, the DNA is TGTGCCAGCAGCCCCGCGGGGGGGAGTTCATCAAGAGGTGAAGCTTTCTTT. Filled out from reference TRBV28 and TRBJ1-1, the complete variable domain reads DVKVTQSSRYLVKRTGEKVFLECVQDMDHENMFWYRQDPGLGLRLIYFSYDVKMKEKGDIPEGYSVSREKKERFSLILESASTNQTSMYLCASSPAGGSSSRGEAFFGQGTRLTVV.

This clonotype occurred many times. The CDR3 bases are TGCAGTGCTCGCCCCGGGACAAACTCTGGAAACACCATATATTTT. Its translation: CSARPGTNSGNTIYF. This chain uses TRBV20-1 with TRBJ1-3, with D possibly being TRBD1 (6 bases). The CDR3 length is 15 residues. Germline loops: CDR1 DFQATT, CDR2 SNEGSKA (reference sequence). Trimming took off 5 bases at V and 0 bases at J, with 14 bases between the two ends.